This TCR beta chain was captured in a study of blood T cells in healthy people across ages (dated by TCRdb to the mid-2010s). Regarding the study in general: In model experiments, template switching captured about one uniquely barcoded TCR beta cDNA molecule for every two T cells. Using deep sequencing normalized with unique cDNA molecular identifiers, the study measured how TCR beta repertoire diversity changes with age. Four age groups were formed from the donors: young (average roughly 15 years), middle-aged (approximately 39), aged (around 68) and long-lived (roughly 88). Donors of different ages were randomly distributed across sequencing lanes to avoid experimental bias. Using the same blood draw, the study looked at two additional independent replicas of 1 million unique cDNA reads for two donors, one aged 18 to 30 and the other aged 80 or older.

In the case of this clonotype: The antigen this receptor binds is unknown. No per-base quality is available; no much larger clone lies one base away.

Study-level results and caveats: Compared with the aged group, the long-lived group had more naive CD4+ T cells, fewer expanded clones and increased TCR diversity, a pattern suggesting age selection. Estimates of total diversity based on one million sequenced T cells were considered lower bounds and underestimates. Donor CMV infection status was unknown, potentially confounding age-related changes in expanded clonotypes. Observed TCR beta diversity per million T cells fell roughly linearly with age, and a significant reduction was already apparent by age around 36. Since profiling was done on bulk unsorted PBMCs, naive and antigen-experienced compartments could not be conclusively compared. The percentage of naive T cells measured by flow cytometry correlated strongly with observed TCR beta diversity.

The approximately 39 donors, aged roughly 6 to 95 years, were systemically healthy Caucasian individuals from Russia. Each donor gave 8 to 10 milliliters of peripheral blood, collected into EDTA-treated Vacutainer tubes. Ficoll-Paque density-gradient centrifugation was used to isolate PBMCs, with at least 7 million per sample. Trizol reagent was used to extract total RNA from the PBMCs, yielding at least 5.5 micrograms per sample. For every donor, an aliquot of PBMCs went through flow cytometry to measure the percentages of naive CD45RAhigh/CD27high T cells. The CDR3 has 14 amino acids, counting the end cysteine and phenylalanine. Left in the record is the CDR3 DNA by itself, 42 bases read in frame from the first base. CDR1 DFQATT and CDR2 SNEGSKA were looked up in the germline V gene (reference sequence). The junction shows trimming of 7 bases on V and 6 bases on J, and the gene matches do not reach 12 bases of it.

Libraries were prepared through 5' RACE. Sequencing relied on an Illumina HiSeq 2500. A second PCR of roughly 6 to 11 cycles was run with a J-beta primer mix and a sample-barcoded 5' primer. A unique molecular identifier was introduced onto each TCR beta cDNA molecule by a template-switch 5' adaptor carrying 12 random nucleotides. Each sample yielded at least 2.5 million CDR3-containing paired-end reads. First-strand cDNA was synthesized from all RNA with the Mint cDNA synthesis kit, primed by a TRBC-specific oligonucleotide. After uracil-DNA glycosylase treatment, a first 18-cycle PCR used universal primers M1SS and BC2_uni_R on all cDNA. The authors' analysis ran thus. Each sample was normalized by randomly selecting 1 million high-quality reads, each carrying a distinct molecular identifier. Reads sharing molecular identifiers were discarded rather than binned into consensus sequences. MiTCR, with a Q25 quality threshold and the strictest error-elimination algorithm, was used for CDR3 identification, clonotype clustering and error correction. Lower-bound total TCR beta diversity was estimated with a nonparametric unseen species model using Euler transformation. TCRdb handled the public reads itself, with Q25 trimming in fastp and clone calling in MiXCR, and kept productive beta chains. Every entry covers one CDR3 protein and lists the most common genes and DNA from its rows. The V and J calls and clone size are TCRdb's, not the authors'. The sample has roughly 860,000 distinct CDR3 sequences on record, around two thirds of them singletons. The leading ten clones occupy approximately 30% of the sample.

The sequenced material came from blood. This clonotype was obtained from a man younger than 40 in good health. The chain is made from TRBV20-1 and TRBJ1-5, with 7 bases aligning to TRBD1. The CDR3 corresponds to CSVSSGQGVQPQHF. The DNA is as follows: TGCAGTGTTTCCAGCGGGCAGGGGGTTCAGCCCCAGCATTTT.